This TCR beta chain was profiled in a study of cytomegalovirus exposure and HLA in healthy donors. About the research overall: An earlier analysis found roughly 100 million unique TCR beta sequences from around 180 million T cells. Across almost 400 genotyped donors, about 80% landed in the Caucasian-associated ancestry cluster.

Trimming stripped 0 bases from V and 6 bases from J, with 5 bases between. Germline CDR1 reads GTSNPN; CDR2 reads SVGIG (reference sequence). This CDR3 region has 11 residues. Study conclusions and caveats: According to an earlier analysis, most TCR beta V segments yielded productive rearrangements about 90% or about 30% of the time.

This clone has just a few counts. As yet, its antigen is unknown. Researchers ran the PCR with 60 Vbeta and 13 Jbeta primers. Original methodology: Approximately 87 million unique TCR beta chains, roughly 10 million shared, were counted in a later analysis. Assay: immunoSEQ multiplex PCR; the TCRdb copy retains only in-frame clones and omits some. The V and J calls and clone size were taken over from that table, and D and trimming were inferred from the DNA. The sample contains about 150,000 clones, 82% of which appear only once. The chain has TRBV30 and TRBJ1-2; D gene ambiguous. Sequencing was carried out using PBMCs. The clonotype comes from a woman aged 50 to 60 in good health and CMV-seropositive. CDR3 residues: CAWSVSDGYTF. The CDR3 DNA is TGTGCCTGGAGTGTATCCGATGGCTACACCTTC.